A single sample is the source of the 10 T cell receptor beta chains below, sequenced in a study of circulating CD8 cells and anti-PD-1 response in melanoma. The QIAseq Immune Repertoire TCR panel built the libraries from around 15 ng of total RNA. TCRdb reprocessed the reads via MiXCR and lists one record per CDR3 protein. Altogether 300 to 400 distinct CDR3 sequences are present, 8.4% being singletons, with the ten largest covering approximately 15%. From live CD3+CD8+TCRalphabeta+ cells, four PD-1 and/or TIGIT subsets were sorted. Sequencing used CD8+ T cells from PBMCs, obtained at baseline or after one month of anti-PD-1 therapy (not recorded which). These receptors all come from a human donor with melanoma.

Relative to its sample, this clonotype is large (0.1 to 1%). The chain carries TRBV28 and TRBJ2-6, with 9 bases lining up with TRBD1. V gave up 4 bases and J gave up 1 base; unmatched junction bases: 8. Germline-derived CDR1 and CDR2 are MDHEN and SYDVKM. The length of the CDR3 is 18 residues. In DNA form, the CDR3 reads TGTGCCAGCAGTTCACCGACAGGGGGGATGTCTGGGGCCAACGTCCTGACTTTC. Protein product: CASSSPTGGMSGANVLTF. Full variable domain (missing parts from reference TRBV28 and TRBJ2-6): DVKVTQSSRYLVKRTGEKVFLECVQDMDHENMFWYRQDPGLGLRLIYFSYDVKMKEKGDIPEGYSVSREKKERFSLILESASTNQTSMYLCASSSPTGGMSGANVLTFGAGSRLTVL.

V is TRBV4-1 and J is TRBJ2-1; 8 bases map to TRBD2. The CDR3 runs 15 residues. Per the germline V gene, CDR1 is MGHRA and CDR2 is YSYEKL. The J segment lost 2 bases and the V segment lost 0 bases, leaving 0 bases of the junction unmatched. CDR3 DNA sequence: TGCGCCAGCAGCCAAGAGGGACTAGCCTACAATGAGCAGTTCTTC. It translates to CASSQEGLAYNEQFF.

This clonotype is large within its sample. The chain employs TRBV9 and TRBJ2-3; a weak D match, TRBD2 (6 bases). The CDR3 has 15 residues. From germline, CDR1 is SGDLS and CDR2 YYNGEE. The germline V and J ends were trimmed by 3 bases and 3 bases, with 14 bases remaining between them. CDR3 sequence reads: CASSAHGGETDTQYF. The CDR3 coding sequence is TGTGCCAGCAGCGCCCATGGCGGGGAGACAGATACGCAGTATTTT.

By proportion, this clonotype is large. This chain links TRBV4-2 with TRBJ2-1; no clear D gene. This CDR3 contains 15 residues. Germline V gene lookup returns CDR1 LGHNA and CDR2 YNFKEQ. The ends were cut back, 0 bases at V and 3 bases at J, with 9 bases in the middle. The CDR3 sequence: CASSQEMGNYNEQFF. CDR3 coding DNA: TGTGCCAGCAGCCAAGAAATGGGGAACTACAATGAGCAGTTCTTC.

By sample fraction, this clonotype is large (0.1 to 1%). V gene TRBV7-2 combines with J gene TRBJ2-5; no clear D gene. The V and J ends lost 5 bases and 2 bases respectively, with 15 bases between them. The CDR3 consists of 15 residues. Germline CDR1 reads SGHTA; CDR2 reads FQGNSA. CDR3 sequence (DNA): TGTGCCAGCAGCAGTCTTCGTATACGGCAAGAGACCCAGTACTTC. The encoded protein is CASSSLRIRQETQYF.

By sample share, this clonotype is large. This chain connects TRBV27 to TRBJ1-5; no clear D gene. Trimming stripped 3 bases from V and 3 bases from J, with 6 bases between. Germline V gene sequence: CDR1 MNHEY, CDR2 SMNVEV (reference sequence). The CDR3 is 13 amino acids. The CDR3 sequence is CASSLGFNQPQHF. As DNA, the CDR3 is TGTGCCAGCAGTTTGGGATTCAATCAGCCCCAGCATTTT.

By frequency in the sample, this clonotype is large. V usage is TRBV28 and J usage is TRBJ2-2, with a tentative D call TRBD1 (6 bases). Trimming pared 5 bases from V and 3 bases from J, leaving 13 bases between. CDR3 length: 15 residues. CDR1 and CDR2 from the germline V gene are MDHEN and SYDVKM. The DNA of the CDR3 is TGTGCCAGCAGTGAAGGACAGACCGACACCGGGGAGCTGTTTTTT. Translating it yields CASSEGQTDTGELFF.

By share, this clonotype ranks as hyperexpanded. The V call is TRBV19, the J call TRBJ2-7; TRBD1 aligns across 10 bases. With 10 bases clipped from V and 3 bases from J, the junction kept 9 bases outside the gene matches. Germline assignment: CDR1 LNHDA and CDR2 SQIVND (reference sequence). This CDR3 is built from 14 residues. The CDR3 region is CATQRTGGIYEQYF. CDR3 in DNA: TGTGCCACTCAACGGACAGGGGGGATCTACGAGCAGTACTTC.

This clonotype ranks as medium-sized. This chain uses TRBV25-1 with TRBJ1-3; 7 bases are a match to TRBD1. Trimming at V came to 6 bases and at J to 2 bases, leaving 4 bases not matched to a gene. Germline V gene lookup returns CDR1 MGHDK and CDR2 SYGVNS. CDR3 length: 14 residues. The CDR3 loop reads CASSRDSPGNTIYF. CDR3 nucleotides: TGTGCCAGCAGCCGGGACAGCCCTGGAAACACCATATATTTT.

This clonotype has only a few counts. V gene TRBV28 combines with J gene TRBJ2-1, with D hard to call. Germline-derived CDR1 and CDR2 are MDHEN and SYDVKM. V lost 6 bases to trimming and J lost 2 bases, with 11 bases between them. The CDR3 is made up of 14 amino acids. CDR3 DNA sequence: TGTGCCAGCAGCCTCGGAGAGGCCTACAATGAGCAGTTCTTC. Amino acid sequence: CASSLGEAYNEQFF.